The 32 T cell receptor beta chains listed next were all sequenced from one sample in a study of cytomegalovirus exposure and HLA in healthy donors. With 60 Vbeta and 13 Jbeta primers, the PCR was carried out. Only in-frame clones appear in the TCRdb table, and some are missing; sequencing was by immunoSEQ multiplex PCR. The sample lists around 130,000 clones; roughly 70% were seen once. The sample taken for sequencing was PBMCs. The source is a woman aged 40 to 50 in good health and CMV-seropositive.

The chain carries TRBV7-6 and TRBJ2-1, with 8 positions matching TRBD2. Germline trimming cut 4 bases from V and 6 bases from J; bases unmatched to any gene: 8. This CDR3 is 15 amino acids long. Germline V gene sequence: CDR1 SGHVS, CDR2 FNYEAQ. The CDR3 nucleotides are TGTGCCAGCAGCTGGACAGCGGGGGCTGGCAATGAGCAGTTCTTC. The encoded protein is CASSWTAGAGNEQFF.

DNA of the CDR3: TGTGCCAGCAGCCATGAGGGACTTCTGAACACTGAAGCTTTCTTT. It specifies CASSHEGLLNTEAFF. The chain couples TRBV14 to TRBJ1-1, with TRBD1 as a possible D gene (5 bases). Trimming stripped 3 bases from V and 0 bases from J, with 11 bases between. Germline CDR1 is SGHDN and CDR2 is FVKESK. CDR3 length equals 15 residues.

In the case of this clone: Other DNA variants within this sample encode the same CDR3. This chain joins TRBV6-5 and TRBJ1-1; tentatively, D is TRBD1 (5 bases). Germline CDR1 reads MNHEY; CDR2 reads SVGAGI. The CDR3 is 14 amino acids. V lost 5 bases to trimming and J lost 0 bases, with 10 bases between them. Here the CDR3 reads CASSRGHLNTEAFF. The CDR3 DNA is TGTGCCAGCAGTCGTGGACACTTGAACACTGAAGCTTTCTTT.

The genes are TRBV4-2 and TRBJ2-1; D is unresolved. Trimming cost V 4 bases and J 2 bases, with 12 bases left between them. Germline loops: CDR1 LGHNA, CDR2 YNFKEQ. The CDR3 sequence is 15 residues long. CDR3 in amino acids: CASSLIVAAYNEQFF. The CDR3 coding sequence is TGTGCCAGCAGCCTTATAGTGGCGGCCTACAATGAGCAGTTCTTC.

This chain links TRBV18 with TRBJ1-2, with 8 nucleotides matching TRBD1. The CDR3 runs 14 residues. Germline trimming cut 5 bases from V and 3 bases from J; bases unmatched to any gene: 5. Germline loops: CDR1 KGHSH, CDR2 LQKENI. Here the CDR3 DNA reads TGTGCCAGCTCAGGACAGGGCGGCGACTATGGCTACACCTTC. It codes for CASSGQGGDYGYTF.

The chain has TRBV12-5 and TRBJ2-1; possible D gene TRBD2, 6 bases. Deletions cut 2 bases from V and 11 bases from J, with 16 bases between. This CDR3 comprises 14 residues. From germline, CDR1 is LGHNT and CDR2 FRNRAP. The CDR3 coding sequence is TGTGCTAGTGGTTTGTCGGCAGGGACTTCCCAGCAGTTCTTC. It codes for CASGLSAGTSQQFF.

The rearrangement joins TRBV25-1 to TRBJ2-7, with D possibly being TRBD1 (6 bases). Germline loops: CDR1 MGHDK, CDR2 SYGVNS. The CDR3 runs to 18 residues. The V end was cut by 2 bases, the J end by 2 bases, with 22 bases between. The CDR3 protein is CASSEPSGTRADPYEQYF. CDR3 in DNA: TGTGCCAGCAGTGAACCCTCCGGGACAAGGGCGGACCCCTACGAGCAGTACTTC.

The chain combines TRBV19 with TRBJ1-5; 10 bases are shared with TRBD1. The CDR3 spans 17 residues. Trimming took 0 bases from V and 11 from J; bases not matched to a gene: 13. The germline CDR1 and CDR2 sequences are LNHDA and SQIVND (reference sequence). CDR3 sequence reads: CASSIEIGTGDVKAQHF. CDR3 coding DNA: TGTGCCAGTAGTATAGAAATTGGGACAGGGGACGTAAAAGCCCAGCATTTT.

The CDR3 region has the DNA TGTGCCTGCGGTGGGACAGGGTCTTCACCCCTCCACTTT. Translating gives CACGGTGSSPLHF. The gene calls are TRBV30 and TRBJ1-6; TRBD1 agrees at 9 bases. The germline gives CDR1 GTSNPN, CDR2 SVGIG (reference sequence). The CDR3 is 13 residues long. Trimming removed 6 bases from V and 9 bases from J; junction bases left unmatched: 6.

The V call is TRBV28, the J call TRBJ2-5; 8 positions match TRBD1. Germline V gene lookup returns CDR1 MDHEN and CDR2 SYDVKM. This CDR3 is built from 13 residues. V lost 5 bases, J lost 2 bases, and 1 base stayed unmatched. CDR3 in DNA: TGTGCCAGCAGTAACAGGGGGCAAGAGACCCAGTACTTC. This encodes CASSNRGQETQYF.

This clone was counted between two and nine times. The genes are TRBV11-1 and TRBJ2-1, with 11 bases aligning to TRBD2. J was trimmed by 0 bases and V by 5 bases; bases with no gene match: 12. This CDR3 region has 19 residues. CDR1 and CDR2 (germline): SGHAT, FQDESV (reference sequence). CDR3 coding DNA: TGTGCCAGCAGCCGTCAACTAGCGGGGGCCTCTCACTCCTACAATGAGCAGTTCTTC. It is translated as CASSRQLAGASHSYNEQFF.

The rearrangement links TRBV6-5 to TRBJ1-1; D is undetermined. The V gene's germline CDR1 is MNHEY and CDR2 SVGAGI. This CDR3 has 16 amino acids. Trimming pared 0 bases from V and 4 bases from J, leaving 15 bases between. DNA for the CDR3: TGTGCCAGCAGTTACTCGGTTGTGGGAGTAGGCACTGAAGCTTTCTTT. Protein: CASSYSVVGVGTEAFF.

The chain combines TRBV4-3 with TRBJ1-2, with unresolved D. The CDR3 totals 16 residues. The germline V and J ends were trimmed by 0 bases and 5 bases, with 16 bases remaining between them. Germline assignment: CDR1 LGHNA and CDR2 YSLEER. This CDR3 reads CASSQDQFGTDYGYTF. The CDR3 nucleotides are TGCGCCAGCAGCCAAGATCAATTTGGTACAGATTATGGCTACACCTTC.

The genes are TRBV5-1 and TRBJ1-2; 7 nucleotides line up with TRBD1. The CDR3 contains 17 residues. V lost 4 bases and J lost 4; bases outside the gene matches: 16. Germline V gene data show CDR1 as SGHRS and CDR2 as YFSETQ. The CDR3: CASSDEGVQGFGYGYTF. Here the CDR3 DNA reads TGCGCCAGCAGCGACGAGGGGGTACAGGGGTTTGGCTATGGCTACACCTTC. The entire variable domain, with the rest obtained from reference TRBV5-1 and TRBJ1-2, is as follows: KAGVTQTPRYLIKTRGQQVTLSCSPISGHRSVSWYQQTPGQGLQFLFEYFSETQRNKGNFPGRFSGRQFSNSRSEMNVSTLELGDSALYLCASSDEGVQGFGYGYTFGSGTRLTVV.

Here the CDR3 reads CASSLGGGAYQETQYF. The CDR3 nucleotides are TGTGCCAGCAGCTTAGGCGGGGGGGCGTACCAAGAGACCCAGTACTTC. The J gene is TRBJ2-5, the V gene TRBV13; TRBD2 aligns across 8 bases. The CDR3 consists of 16 residues. After removal of 0 bases from V and 0 bases from J, the junction contained 3 bases not matched to a gene. Germline-derived CDR1 and CDR2 are PRHDT and FYEKMQ (reference sequence). The entire variable domain, with the rest obtained from reference TRBV13 and TRBJ2-5, is as follows: AAGVIQSPRHLIKEKRETATLKCYPIPRHDTVYWYQQGPGQDPQFLISFYEKMQSDKGSIPDRFSAQQFSDYHSELNMSSLELGDSALYFCASSLGGGAYQETQYFGPGTRLLVL.

The CDR3 reads CASSLGGTSGSGETQYF. The CDR3 region has the DNA TGCGCCAGCAGCCTTGGCGGAACTAGCGGGAGCGGTGAGACCCAGTACTTC. This chain connects TRBV5-1 to TRBJ2-5; 11 nucleotides agree with TRBD2. The length of the CDR3 is 17 residues. V was clipped by 4 bases and J by 5 bases; unmatched bases: 13. Germline-derived CDR1 and CDR2 are SGHRS and YFSETQ.

In its sample, this clone was seen once. The chain recombines TRBV4-3 with TRBJ2-3; 9 positions agree with TRBD2. The CDR3 length is 17 residues. The germline V gene has CDR1 LGHNA and CDR2 YSLEER. With 1 base clipped from V and 4 bases from J, the junction kept 9 bases outside the gene matches. The CDR3 sequence: CASSQAERGGGADTQYF. DNA for the CDR3: TGCGCCAGCAGCCAAGCGGAGCGGGGCGGGGGGGCAGATACGCAGTATTTT.

This clone has more than one count but fewer than ten. Within the sample, other DNA sequences also encode this same CDR3. The genes are TRBV9 and TRBJ2-7; the D gene is possibly TRBD2 (6 bases). V shed 0 bases and J shed 4 bases, with 14 bases lying between them. Germline lookup yields CDR1 SGDLS and CDR2 YYNGEE. The CDR3 runs to 15 residues. CDR3: CASSVGGGNSYEQYF. The CDR3 DNA reads as TGTGCCAGCAGCGTAGGCGGCGGGAATAGTTACGAGCAGTACTTC.

This chain connects TRBV9 to TRBJ1-2; D perhaps matches TRBD1 (5 bases). The CDR3 loop spans 18 amino acids. The germline V and J ends were trimmed by 3 bases and 0 bases, with 21 bases remaining between them. CDR1 is SGDLS and CDR2 is YYNGEE in the germline V gene. CDR3: CASSGRGDSLRTNYGYTF. The CDR3 region has the DNA TGTGCCAGCAGCGGGAGGGGAGACTCCTTACGGACTAACTATGGCTACACCTTC.

This clone was observed a few times. The V and J genes are TRBV6-1 and TRBJ2-1; 16 bases line up with TRBD2. CDR1 MNHNS and CDR2 SASEGT come from the germline V gene. The trim removed 0 bases at V and 5 bases at J, leaving 4 bases unmatched. This CDR3 comprises 18 residues. CDR3 nucleotides: TGTGCCAGCAGTGAAGCTACGGGACTAGCGGGAGGGAACAATGAGCAGTTCTTC. Its translation: CASSEATGLAGGNNEQFF.

The chain employs TRBV28 and TRBJ1-1; D is undetermined. Germline values: CDR1 MDHEN, CDR2 SYDVKM. This CDR3 is built from 13 residues. Trimming removed 1 base at V and 5 bases at J, with 8 bases between. The CDR3 bases are TGTGCCAGCAGTTTATCCACGGGGACTGAAGCTTTCTTT. It codes for CASSLSTGTEAFF.

This clone was detected a few times. The rearrangement joins TRBV5-4 to TRBJ2-1; 10 nucleotides agree with TRBD2. The junction had 9 bases not matched to a gene; V was cut back by 3 bases and J by 15 bases. The CDR3 is 13 amino acids. Germline CDR1 reads SGHNT; CDR2 reads YYREEE (reference sequence). This chain's CDR3 is CASSSSTLAGLFF. The CDR3 DNA reads TGTGCCAGCAGCTCCAGTACACTAGCGGGGCTGTTCTTC.

CDR3 region: CASSLVRTGDSYEQYF. The CDR3 nucleotides read TGTGCCAGCAGCTTAGTACGGACAGGGGATTCCTACGAGCAGTACTTC. V usage is TRBV7-9 and J usage is TRBJ2-7; 9 bases are shared with TRBD1. The CDR3 contains 16 residues. Germline V gene lookup returns CDR1 SEHNR and CDR2 FQNEAQ (reference sequence). After removal of 1 base from V and 1 base from J, the junction contained 5 bases not matched to a gene. The whole variable domain, remainder taken from reference TRBV7-9 and TRBJ2-7, is DTGVSQNPRHKITKRGQNVTFRCDPISEHNRLYWYRQTLGQGPEFLTYFQNEAQLEKSRLLSDRFSAERPKGSFSTLEIQRTEQGDSAMYLCASSLVRTGDSYEQYFGPGTRLTVT.

The chain employs TRBV13 and TRBJ1-1; TRBD1 is a possible D gene (5 bases). Germline V gene lookup returns CDR1 PRHDT and CDR2 FYEKMQ (reference sequence). This CDR3 spans 15 amino acids. The ends were cut back, 5 bases at V and 3 bases at J, with 16 bases in the middle. CDR3 in amino acids: CASSLKRQIHTEAFF. As DNA, the CDR3 is TGTGCCAGCAGCCTCAAACGACAGATACACACTGAAGCTTTCTTT.

This clone was counted once. V gene TRBV5-4 combines with J gene TRBJ1-2, with D unclear. Trimming took off 4 bases at V and 0 bases at J, with 7 bases between the two ends. The V gene's germline CDR1 is SGHNT and CDR2 YYREEE (reference sequence). The CDR3 length is 13 residues. The CDR3: CASSRHTNYGYTF. The CDR3 DNA follows: TGTGCCAGCAGCCGACACACTAACTATGGCTACACCTTC.

This chain uses TRBV7-7 with TRBJ1-4; D perhaps matches TRBD1 (6 bases). Germline V CDR1 and CDR2: SSHAT, FNYEAQ (reference sequence). Trimming shortened V by 8 bases and J by 7 bases, and 20 bases separated the two germline ends. This CDR3 comprises 15 residues. The CDR3 coding sequence is TGTGCCAGCGCACTAGGACCGGGACAAAGTGAAAAACTGTTTTTT. It translates to CASALGPGQSEKLFF. The variable domain in full, with the rest retrieved from reference TRBV7-7 and TRBJ1-4, is GAGVSQSPRYKVTKRGQDVTLRCDPISSHATLYWYQQALGQGPEFLTYFNYEAQPDKSGLPSDRFSAERPEGSISTLTIQRTEQRDSAMYRCASALGPGQSEKLFFGSGTQLSVL.

J is TRBJ2-5 and V is TRBV28, with 12 bases that match TRBD2. Germline CDR1 reads MDHEN; CDR2 reads SYDVKM. V shed 10 bases, J shed 5 bases, and the junction held 8 bases outside the gene matches. The CDR3 has 14 residues. Here the CDR3 DNA reads TGTGCCACTAGCGGGAGGGCCAGGGAGGAGACCCAGTACTTC. Its protein is CATSGRAREETQYF.

This clone was observed once. The chain recombines TRBV9 with TRBJ2-1, with 7 bases that match TRBD2. Per the germline V gene, CDR1 is SGDLS and CDR2 is YYNGEE. This CDR3 has 17 amino acids. Trimming removed 0 bases from V and 7 bases from J; junction bases left unmatched: 13. CDR3 sequence (DNA): TGTGCCAGCAGCGTAGATCTAGGCGGGAGTCACGGGAATGAGCAGTTCTTC. It yields the protein CASSVDLGGSHGNEQFF.

The chain joins TRBV7-9 to TRBJ2-1; D might be TRBD1 (6 bases). This CDR3 is built from 15 residues. Germline V gene lookup returns CDR1 SEHNR and CDR2 FQNEAQ (reference sequence). The ends were cut back, 6 bases at V and 0 bases at J, with 12 bases in the middle. The CDR3 DNA sequence: TGTGCCAGCAGTTTTGACAGGAGCTCCTACAATGAGCAGTTCTTC. Translated, it gives CASSFDRSSYNEQFF.

The chain carries TRBV5-4 and TRBJ2-1; 9 bases map to TRBD2. The CDR3 runs 15 residues. Germline trimming cut 0 bases from V and 5 bases from J; bases unmatched to any gene: 3. CDR1 and CDR2 (germline): SGHNT, YYREEE (reference sequence). The CDR3 DNA reads as TGTGCCAGCAGCTTGGGCCTAGCGGGGAACAATGAGCAGTTCTTC. This translates into CASSLGLAGNNEQFF. The whole variable domain, filled in from reference TRBV5-4 and TRBJ2-1, reads ETGVTQSPTHLIKTRGQQVTLRCSSQSGHNTVSWYQQALGQGPQFIFQYYREEENGRGNFPPRFSGLQFPNYSSELNVNALELDDSALYLCASSLGLAGNNEQFFGPGTRLTVL.

The chain uses TRBV7-2 and TRBJ2-7; D call uncertain. Germline assignment: CDR1 SGHTA and CDR2 FQGNSA. Trimming took off 4 bases at V and 2 bases at J, with 12 bases between the two ends. The CDR3 runs to 14 residues. CDR3 amino acids: CASSSQYAAYEQYF. In nucleotides, the CDR3 is TGTGCCAGCAGCTCACAGTATGCTGCCTACGAGCAGTACTTC.

The CDR3, as DNA: TGCGCCAGCAGCTTGGGGCACACAGATACGCAGTATTTT. It codes for CASSLGHTDTQYF. This chain links TRBV5-1 with TRBJ2-3, with D unresolved. The CDR3 is made up of 13 amino acids. Germline CDR1 SGHRS, CDR2 YFSETQ. Trimming pared 0 bases from V and 2 bases from J, leaving 4 bases between.